This T cell receptor (beta chain) stems from a study of breast tumors, draining lymph nodes, adjacent tissues. Findings and limits, study-wide: Compared with lymph nodes, tumors were less diverse; compared with nontumor tissue, more. The lymph node origin of tumor T cells was framed as consistent with a hypothesis, not demonstrated. The data were judged consistent with most tumor T cells coming from lymph node and expanding in tumor. Tumor and nontumor repertoires were significantly more similar in luminal-like than in basal-like breast cancer.

Samples came from axillary lymph nodes draining the breast cancer. The CDR3 is made up of 10 amino acids. Trimming pared 8 bases from V and 1 base from J, leaving 2 bases between. Germline CDR1 is SEHNR and CDR2 is FQNEAQ (reference sequence). TCRdb independently ran MiXCR on the multiplex PCR reads; one entry per CDR3 protein. The sample holds about 220,000 distinct CDR3 sequences, 30% to 35% seen once. A remark on this clonotype: Its cognate antigen is unknown.

This sequence was found in a female donor with breast cancer. Some clones in this sample may be carry-over from other donors' samples. V is TRBV7-9 and J is TRBJ1-1, with unresolved D. Sequencing used axillary lymph node tissue. This chain's CDR3 is CASGNTEAFF. DNA for the CDR3: TGTGCCAGCGGGAACACTGAAGCTTTCTTT. Based on the CDR3 plus reference TRBV7-9 and TRBJ1-1, the full variable domain is DTGVSQNPRHKITKRGQNVTFRCDPISEHNRLYWYRQTLGQGPEFLTYFQNEAQLEKSRLLSDRFSAERPKGSFSTLEIQRTEQGDSAMYLCASGNTEAFFGQGTRLTVV.